This T cell receptor (beta chain) originates from a study of cytomegalovirus exposure and HLA in healthy donors. Turning to the study itself: The 100 to 150 validation repertoires and the approximately 630 first-cohort repertoires shared a platform, a later analysis reported. The study, taken as a whole, reports: Most TCR sequences were rare, but some public TCRs occurred in many donors.

Assay: immunoSEQ multiplex PCR; the TCRdb copy retains only in-frame clones and omits some. This table has tens of thousands of clones, 85% to 95% appearing once. The study drew the donors from its approximately 120-subject validation cohort, separate from the roughly 670-subject first cohort. Remarks on this clone: What it binds is not known.

The receptor's source is a woman aged 18-29 years in good health and CMV-seropositive. The sequenced sample was PBMCs.

The CDR3 DNA sequence: TGTGCCAGCAGCTTGGGGGACAGGAGTAATAATTCACCCCTCCACTTT. Translating gives CASSLGDRSNNSPLHF. This chain joins TRBV5-5 and TRBJ1-6, with 8 bases fitting TRBD1. Germline values: CDR1 SGHKS, CDR2 YYEKEE (reference sequence). This CDR3 has 16 amino acids. J was trimmed by 5 bases and V by 0 bases; bases with no gene match: 4.